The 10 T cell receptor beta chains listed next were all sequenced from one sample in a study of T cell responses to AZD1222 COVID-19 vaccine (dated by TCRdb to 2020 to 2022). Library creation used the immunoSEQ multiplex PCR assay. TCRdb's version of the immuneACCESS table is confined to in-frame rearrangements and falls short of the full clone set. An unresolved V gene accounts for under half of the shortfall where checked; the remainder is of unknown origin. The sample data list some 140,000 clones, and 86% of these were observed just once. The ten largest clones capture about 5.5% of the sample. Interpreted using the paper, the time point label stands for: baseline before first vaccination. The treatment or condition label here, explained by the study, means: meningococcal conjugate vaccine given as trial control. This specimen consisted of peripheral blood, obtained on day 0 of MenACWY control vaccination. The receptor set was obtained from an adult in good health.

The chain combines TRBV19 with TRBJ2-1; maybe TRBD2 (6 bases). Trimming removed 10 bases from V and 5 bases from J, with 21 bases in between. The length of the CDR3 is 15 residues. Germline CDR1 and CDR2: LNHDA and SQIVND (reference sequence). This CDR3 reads CATRPLGGGDNEQFF. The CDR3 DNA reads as TGTGCCACCAGACCCCTTGGCGGAGGGGACAATGAGCAGTTCTTC.

The CDR3 loop is CASSLTGTVGNTIYF. CDR3 coding DNA: TGTGCCAGCAGTTTAACCGGGACAGTAGGAAACACCATATATTTT. This chain connects TRBV27 to TRBJ1-3, with TRBD1 identical over 7 bases. V shed 2 bases and J 4 bases; nucleotides not matched to a gene: 5. Germline loops: CDR1 MNHEY, CDR2 SMNVEV (reference sequence). CDR3 size: 15 residues.

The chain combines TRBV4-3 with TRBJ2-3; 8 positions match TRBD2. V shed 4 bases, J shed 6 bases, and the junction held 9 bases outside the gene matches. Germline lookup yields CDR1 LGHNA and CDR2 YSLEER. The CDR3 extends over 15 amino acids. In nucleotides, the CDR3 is TGCGCCAGCAGCCCCGCAGCGGGAGTGGCCGATACGCAGTATTTT. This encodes CASSPAAGVADTQYF.

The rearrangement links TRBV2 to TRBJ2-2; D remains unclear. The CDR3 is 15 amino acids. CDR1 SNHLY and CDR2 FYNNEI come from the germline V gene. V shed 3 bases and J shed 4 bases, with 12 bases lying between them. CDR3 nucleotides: TGTGCCAGCAGTGAGACCCCTTTAAGCACCGGGGAGCTGTTTTTT. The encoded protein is CASSETPLSTGELFF.

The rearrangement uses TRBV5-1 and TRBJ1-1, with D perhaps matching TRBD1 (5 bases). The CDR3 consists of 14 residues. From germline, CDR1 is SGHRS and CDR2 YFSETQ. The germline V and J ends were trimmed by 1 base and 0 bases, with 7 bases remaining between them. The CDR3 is CASSLNRMNTEAFF. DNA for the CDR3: TGCGCCAGCAGCTTGAACAGGATGAACACTGAAGCTTTCTTT.

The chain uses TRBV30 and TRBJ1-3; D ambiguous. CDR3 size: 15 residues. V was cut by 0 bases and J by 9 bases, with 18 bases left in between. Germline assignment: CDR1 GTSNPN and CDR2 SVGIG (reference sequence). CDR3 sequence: CAWSVGEPRGSTIYF. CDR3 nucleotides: TGTGCCTGGAGTGTTGGGGAACCTCGTGGGAGCACCATATATTTT.

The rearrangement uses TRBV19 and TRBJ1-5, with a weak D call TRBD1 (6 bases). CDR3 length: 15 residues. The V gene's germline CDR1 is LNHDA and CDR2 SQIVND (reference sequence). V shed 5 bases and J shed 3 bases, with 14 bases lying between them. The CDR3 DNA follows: TGTGCCAGTAGTCGGGTCCCGGGACACAATCAGCCCCAGCATTTT. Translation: CASSRVPGHNQPQHF. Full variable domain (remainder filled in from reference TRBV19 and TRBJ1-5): DGGITQSPKYLFRKEGQNVTLSCEQNLNHDAMYWYRQDPGQGLRLIYYSQIVNDFQKGDIAEGYSVSREKKESFPLTVTSAQKNPTAFYLCASSRVPGHNQPQHFGDGTRLSIL.

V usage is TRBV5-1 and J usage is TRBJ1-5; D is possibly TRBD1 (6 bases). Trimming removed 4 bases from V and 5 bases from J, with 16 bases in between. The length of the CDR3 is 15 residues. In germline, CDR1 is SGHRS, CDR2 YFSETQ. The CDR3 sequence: CASSHEGGVDQPQHF. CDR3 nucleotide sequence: TGCGCCAGCAGCCACGAGGGGGGAGTTGATCAGCCCCAGCATTTT.

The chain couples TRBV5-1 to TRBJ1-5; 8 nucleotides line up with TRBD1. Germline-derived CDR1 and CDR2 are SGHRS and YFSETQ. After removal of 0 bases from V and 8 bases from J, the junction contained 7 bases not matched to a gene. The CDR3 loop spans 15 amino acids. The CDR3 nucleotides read TGCGCCAGCAGCTTGGCAGGGGGCGAACGGGAGCCCCAGCATTTT. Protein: CASSLAGGEREPQHF. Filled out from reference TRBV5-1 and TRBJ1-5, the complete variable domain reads KAGVTQTPRYLIKTRGQQVTLSCSPISGHRSVSWYQQTPGQGLQFLFEYFSETQRNKGNFPGRFSGRQFSNSRSEMNVSTLELGDSALYLCASSLAGGEREPQHFGDGTRLSIL.

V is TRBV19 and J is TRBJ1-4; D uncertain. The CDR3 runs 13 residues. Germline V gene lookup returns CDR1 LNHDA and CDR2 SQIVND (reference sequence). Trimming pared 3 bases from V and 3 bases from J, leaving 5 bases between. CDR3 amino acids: CASSILANEKLFF. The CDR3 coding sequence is TGTGCCAGTAGTATCTTGGCTAATGAAAAACTGTTTTTT.